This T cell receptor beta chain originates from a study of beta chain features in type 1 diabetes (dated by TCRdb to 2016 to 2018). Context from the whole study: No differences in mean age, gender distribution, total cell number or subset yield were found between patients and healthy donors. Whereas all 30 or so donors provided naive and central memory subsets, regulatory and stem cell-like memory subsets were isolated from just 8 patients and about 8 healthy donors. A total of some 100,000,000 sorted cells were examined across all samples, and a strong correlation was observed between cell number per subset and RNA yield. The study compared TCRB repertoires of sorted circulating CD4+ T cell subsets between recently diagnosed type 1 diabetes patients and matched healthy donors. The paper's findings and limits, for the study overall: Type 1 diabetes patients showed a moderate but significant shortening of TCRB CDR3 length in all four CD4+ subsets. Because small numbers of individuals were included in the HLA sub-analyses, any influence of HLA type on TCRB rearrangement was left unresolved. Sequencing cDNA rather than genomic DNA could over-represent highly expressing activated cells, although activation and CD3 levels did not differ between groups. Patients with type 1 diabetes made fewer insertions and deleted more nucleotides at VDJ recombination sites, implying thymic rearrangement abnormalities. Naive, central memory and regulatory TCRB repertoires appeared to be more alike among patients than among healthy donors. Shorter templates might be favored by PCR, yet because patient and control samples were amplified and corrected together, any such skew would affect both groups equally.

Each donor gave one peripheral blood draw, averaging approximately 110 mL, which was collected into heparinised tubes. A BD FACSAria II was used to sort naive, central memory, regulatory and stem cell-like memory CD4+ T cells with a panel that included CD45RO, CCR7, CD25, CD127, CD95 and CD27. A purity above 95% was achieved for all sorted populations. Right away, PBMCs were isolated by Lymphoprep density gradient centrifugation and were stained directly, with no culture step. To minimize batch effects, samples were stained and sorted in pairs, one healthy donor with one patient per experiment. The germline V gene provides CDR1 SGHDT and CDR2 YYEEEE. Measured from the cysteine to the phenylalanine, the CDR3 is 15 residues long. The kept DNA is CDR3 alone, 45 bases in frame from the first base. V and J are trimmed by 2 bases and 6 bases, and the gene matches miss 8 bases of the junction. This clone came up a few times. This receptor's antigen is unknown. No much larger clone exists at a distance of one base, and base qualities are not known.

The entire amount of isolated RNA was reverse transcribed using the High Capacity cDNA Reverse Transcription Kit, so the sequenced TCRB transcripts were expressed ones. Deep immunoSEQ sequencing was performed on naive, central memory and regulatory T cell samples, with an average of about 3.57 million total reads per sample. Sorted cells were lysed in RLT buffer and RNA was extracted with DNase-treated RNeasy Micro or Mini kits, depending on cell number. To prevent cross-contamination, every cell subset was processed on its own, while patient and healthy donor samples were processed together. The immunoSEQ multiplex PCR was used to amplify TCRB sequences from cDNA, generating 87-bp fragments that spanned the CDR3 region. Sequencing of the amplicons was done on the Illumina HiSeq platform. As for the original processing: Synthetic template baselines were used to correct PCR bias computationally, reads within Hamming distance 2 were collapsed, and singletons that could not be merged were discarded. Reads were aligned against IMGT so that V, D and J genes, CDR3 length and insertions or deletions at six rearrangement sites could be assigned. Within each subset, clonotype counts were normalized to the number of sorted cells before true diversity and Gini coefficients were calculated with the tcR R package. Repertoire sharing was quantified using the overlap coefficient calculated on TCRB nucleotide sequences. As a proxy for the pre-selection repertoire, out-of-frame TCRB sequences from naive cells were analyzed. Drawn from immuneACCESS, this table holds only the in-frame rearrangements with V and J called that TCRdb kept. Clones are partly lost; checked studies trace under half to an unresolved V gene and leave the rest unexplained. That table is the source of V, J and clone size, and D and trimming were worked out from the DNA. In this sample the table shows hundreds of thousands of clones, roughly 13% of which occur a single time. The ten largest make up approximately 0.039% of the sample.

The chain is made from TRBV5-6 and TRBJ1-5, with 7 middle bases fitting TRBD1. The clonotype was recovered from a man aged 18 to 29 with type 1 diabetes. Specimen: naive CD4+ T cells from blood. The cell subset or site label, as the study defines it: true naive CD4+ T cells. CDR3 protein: CASSLMDRYVQPQHF. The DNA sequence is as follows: TGTGCCAGCAGCTTAATGGACAGGTATGTTCAGCCCCAGCATTTT.